This record concerns one TCR beta chain sequence. Only in-frame clones appear in the TCRdb table, and some are missing; sequencing was by immunoSEQ multiplex PCR. The data show about 87,000 clones, with about 93% seen just once and 1.3% to 1.5% held by the top ten. The sample belongs to a study of T cell changes during pregnancy in multiple sclerosis. V lost 6 bases and J lost 2; bases outside the gene matches: 5. The V gene's germline CDR1 is SGHVS and CDR2 FQNEAQ. The CDR3 runs to 16 residues. This clonotype was obtained from a female donor in good health, enrolled as a control in a pregnancy study. The V gene is TRBV7-8, the J gene TRBJ2-1; 12 nucleotides agree with TRBD2. The sample here was peripheral blood, taken in the third trimester of pregnancy. The CDR3: CASRPGLAGPYNEQFF. CDR3 coding DNA: TGTGCCAGCAGGCCGGGACTAGCGGGCCCCTACAATGAGCAGTTCTTC.